A single sample gave rise to the 15 T cell receptor beta chains below, sequenced in a study of T cells in tuberculosis (dated by TCRdb to about 2018). The method behind the library was the immunoSEQ multiplex PCR assay. TCRdb stores this immuneACCESS table with in-frame sequences only. Part of the clones is absent; in the studies checked, under half of the shortfall reflects unresolved V genes, and no reason is known for the rest. Within this sample are 37,000 or so clones, with approximately 94% of them counted one time only. Of the sample, about 12% falls within the top ten clones. Sequenced material: PBMCs. Source of these receptors: a donor between 5 and 29 years old with latent tuberculosis or without tuberculosis infection. Some clones in this sample may be carry-over from other donors' samples.

V gene TRBV12-5 combines with J gene TRBJ2-1; maybe TRBD1 (5 bases). Between the trimmed V and J ends, which lost 3 bases and 0 bases, there was a span of 9 bases. This CDR3 spans 15 amino acids. Per the germline V gene, CDR1 is LGHNT and CDR2 is FRNRAP. CDR3 loop: CASGLGRGSYNEQFF. CDR3 DNA sequence: TGTGCTAGTGGTTTAGGTAGGGGCTCCTACAATGAGCAGTTCTTC.

This sequence joins TRBV5-4 and TRBJ1-2, with 9 bases that match TRBD1. V gave up 4 bases and J gave up 1 base; unmatched junction bases: 8. The CDR3 sequence is 16 residues long. Per germline, CDR1 SGHNT and CDR2 YYREEE (reference sequence). The CDR3 region has the DNA TGTGCCAGCAGCATCGGGACAGGGCGGGTTAACTATGGCTACACCTTC. This translates into CASSIGTGRVNYGYTF.

In nucleotides, the CDR3 is TGTGCCAGCAGCCGGACCCCGGGGGTTGCTGAAGCTTTCTTT. Protein product: CASSRTPGVAEAFF. This chain uses TRBV7-9 with TRBJ1-1; D may be TRBD1 (5 bases). CDR3 size: 14 residues. CDR1 is SEHNR and CDR2 is FQNEAQ in the germline V gene (reference sequence). V shed 5 bases and J shed 6 bases, with 16 bases lying between them.

This chain's CDR3 is CASSSGTGLGEQYF. The CDR3, as DNA: TGTGCCAGCAGCTCCGGGACAGGGTTAGGGGAGCAGTACTTC. The chain couples TRBV5-6 to TRBJ2-7; TRBD1 matches 9 bases. J was trimmed by 7 bases and V by 3 bases; bases with no gene match: 8. This CDR3 has 14 amino acids. Per the germline V gene, CDR1 is SGHDT and CDR2 is YYEEEE.

V gene TRBV19 combines with J gene TRBJ2-1; 7 positions agree with TRBD2. Germline CDR1 LNHDA, CDR2 SQIVND (reference sequence). The CDR3 extends over 16 amino acids. The V gene end was trimmed by 7 bases and the J gene end by 0 bases; junction bases not matched to a gene: 9. The CDR3: CASTLGSGGSYNEQFF. In DNA, the CDR3 is TGTGCCAGTACCCTGGGTTCGGGGGGCTCCTACAATGAGCAGTTCTTC.

The rearrangement links TRBV30 to TRBJ2-5; D not resolved. Germline V lookup: CDR1 GTSNPN, CDR2 SVGIG (reference sequence). Deletions cut 2 bases from V and 5 bases from J, with 3 bases between. CDR3 size: 10 residues. The CDR3 reads CAWSRETQYF. CDR3 DNA: TGTGCCTGGAGTCGGGAGACCCAGTACTTC.

The rearrangement links TRBV6-5 to TRBJ1-1; TRBD1 might be the D (5 bases). The germline CDR1 and CDR2 sequences are MNHEY and SVGAGI. CDR3 length: 12 amino acids. Trimming left V 5 bases short and J 4 bases short, with 8 bases between. Written as DNA, the CDR3 is TGTGCCAGCAGTGACAGCGTCACTGAAGCTTTCTTT. Protein: CASSDSVTEAFF.

The chain employs TRBV5-1 and TRBJ1-4; no clear D gene. Trimming removed 2 bases at V and 5 bases at J, with 10 bases between. The CDR3 totals 14 residues. Germline CDR1 and CDR2: SGHRS and YFSETQ. The CDR3 nucleotides read TGCGCCAGCAGCTTATTAAGCCCGAATGAAAAACTGTTTTTT. Its protein is CASSLLSPNEKLFF.

This chain links TRBV19 with TRBJ1-5; D call uncertain. V was trimmed by 0 bases and J by 6 bases, leaving 12 bases between them. This CDR3 spans 15 amino acids. Per the germline V gene, CDR1 is LNHDA and CDR2 is SQIVND (reference sequence). Written as DNA, the CDR3 is TGTGCCAGTAGTATAGATCTAGGCTTTCGTCAGCCCCAGCATTTT. Encoded protein: CASSIDLGFRQPQHF.

This clone was seen just once. The V and J genes are TRBV12-5 and TRBJ2-7, with D perhaps TRBD2 (6 bases). Germline CDR1 LGHNT, CDR2 FRNRAP. Trimming took off 5 bases at V and 3 bases at J, with 20 bases between the two ends. The CDR3 length is 16 residues. The CDR3 nucleotides read TGTGCTAGTGGTCTGATAGTGTCTAGCGCTGACTACGAGCAGTACTTC. Its translation is CASGLIVSSADYEQYF.

The chain is built from TRBV30 and TRBJ2-7; 7 bases line up with TRBD1. CDR3 length equals 14 residues. Germline CDR1 is GTSNPN and CDR2 is SVGIG (reference sequence). The J segment lost 2 bases and the V segment lost 2 bases, leaving 6 bases of the junction unmatched. The CDR3 sequence is CAWSYGQGAYEQYF. As DNA, the CDR3 is TGTGCCTGGAGTTATGGGCAGGGGGCCTACGAGCAGTACTTC.

This chain links TRBV5-1 with TRBJ1-4, with 8 bases that match TRBD1. J lost 5 bases, V lost 5 bases, and 17 bases had no gene match. The CDR3 runs 18 residues. Germline V gene lookup returns CDR1 SGHRS and CDR2 YFSETQ. The CDR3 sequence: CASRTFPTDRGANEKLFF. CDR3 nucleotide sequence: TGCGCCAGCAGGACATTTCCCACCGACAGGGGAGCGAATGAAAAACTGTTTTTT.

This clone is a singleton in its sample. The V and J genes are TRBV6-5 and TRBJ2-4; D might be TRBD2 (6 bases). The CDR3 runs 14 residues. The germline V gene encodes CDR1 MNHEY and CDR2 SVGAGI. Trimming took 7 bases from V and 0 from J, leaving 10 bases between them. CDR3 bases: TGTGCCAGCAAACCGGGAGTAGCCAAAAACATTCAGTACTTC. Translation: CASKPGVAKNIQYF.

The chain couples TRBV7-2 to TRBJ2-7; D is uncertain. This CDR3 region has 11 residues. V shed 2 bases and J shed 7 bases, with 6 bases lying between them. CDR1 and CDR2 (germline): SGHTA, FQGNSA. The CDR3 reads CASSLSGEQYF. As DNA, the CDR3 is TGTGCCAGCAGCTTATCCGGGGAGCAGTACTTC.

The rearrangement joins TRBV6-6 to TRBJ1-5, with TRBD1 matching over 7 bases. The ends lost 2 bases at V and 9 bases at J; junction bases unmatched: 7. Germline CDR1 MNHNY, CDR2 SVGAGI (reference sequence). The length of the CDR3 is 14 residues. The CDR3 here is CASSYEAGGPPQHF. CDR3 coding DNA: TGTGCCAGCAGTTACGAGGCAGGGGGGCCGCCCCAGCATTTT.